The 2 T cell receptor beta chains in this list originate from one sample, sequenced in a study of shared T cell receptors in the human thymus. Clones were sequenced by immunoSEQ multiplex PCR, and TCRdb holds only the in-frame ones, with some missing. This sample has almost 550,000 clones; around 82% occur once, and the top ten carry about 0.013%. This same sample was also part of a study on human thymus T cells.

Sequenced: thymocytes. Receptors originate from a boy less than two years old with a congenital heart defect.

The rearrangement uses TRBV6-1 and TRBJ2-5, with D uncertain. From germline, CDR1 is MNHNS and CDR2 SASEGT. Trimming took 0 bases from V and 3 from J, leaving 8 bases between them. CDR3 length: 14 amino acids. The CDR3 DNA follows: TGTGCCAGCAGTGAAGCCCTACAGAAAGAGACCCAGTACTTC. Its translation is CASSEALQKETQYF.

V is TRBV7-9 and J is TRBJ2-7, with TRBD1 matching over 7 bases. This CDR3 region has 13 residues. The germline gives CDR1 SEHNR, CDR2 FQNEAQ (reference sequence). The ends lost 3 bases at V and 2 bases at J; junction bases unmatched: 1. The DNA for the CDR3 is TGTGCCAGCAGCTTTGACAGGGCCTACGAGCAGTACTTC. Amino acid sequence: CASSFDRAYEQYF.